This record covers a single TCR beta chain. The sample comes from a study of CD8+CD57+ T cells in acquired aplastic anemia. Investigators profiled TCR beta VDJ and CDR3 from genomic DNA template. TCRdb reprocessed the reads via MiXCR and lists one record per CDR3 protein. The sample comprises about half a million distinct CDR3 sequences, roughly a third of which are singletons, and roughly 0.89% rests with the top ten. Germline V lookup: CDR1 DFQATT, CDR2 SNEGSKA (reference sequence). The trim removed 0 bases at V and 6 bases at J, leaving 6 bases unmatched. CDR3 length: 14 residues. Patients chosen for sequencing had shown CD8+CD57+ cell expansion by flow cytometry.

This chain connects TRBV20-1 to TRBJ1-2; 8 nucleotides match TRBD1. The TCR comes from a human donor with aplastic anemia. Sequencing used sorted CD4+, CD8+, or CD8+CD57+ T cells (not recorded which) from PBMCs. Written as DNA, the CDR3 is TGCAGTGCTAGAGAGGCAGGGGGCGGTCATGGCTACACCTTC. It translates to CSAREAGGGHGYTF.